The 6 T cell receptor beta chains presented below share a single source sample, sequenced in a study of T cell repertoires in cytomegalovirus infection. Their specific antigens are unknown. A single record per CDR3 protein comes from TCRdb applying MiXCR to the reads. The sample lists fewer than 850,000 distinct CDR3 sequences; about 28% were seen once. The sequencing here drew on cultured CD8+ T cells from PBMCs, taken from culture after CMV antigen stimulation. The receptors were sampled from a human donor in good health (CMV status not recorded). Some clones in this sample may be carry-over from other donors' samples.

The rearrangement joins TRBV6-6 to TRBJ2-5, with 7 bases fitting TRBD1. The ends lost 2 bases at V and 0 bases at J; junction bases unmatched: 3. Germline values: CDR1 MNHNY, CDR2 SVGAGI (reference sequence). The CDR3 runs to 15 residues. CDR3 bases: TGTGCCAGCAGTTACCTTACAGGGGACCAAGAGACCCAGTACTTC. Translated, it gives CASSYLTGDQETQYF.

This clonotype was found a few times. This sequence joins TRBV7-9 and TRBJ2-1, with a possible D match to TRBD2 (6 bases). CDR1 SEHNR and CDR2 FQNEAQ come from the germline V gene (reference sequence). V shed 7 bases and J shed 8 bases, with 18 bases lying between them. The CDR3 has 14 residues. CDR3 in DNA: TGTGCCAGCACCGGAGGGCGGGTAAGGGATGAGCAGTTCTTC. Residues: CASTGGRVRDEQFF.

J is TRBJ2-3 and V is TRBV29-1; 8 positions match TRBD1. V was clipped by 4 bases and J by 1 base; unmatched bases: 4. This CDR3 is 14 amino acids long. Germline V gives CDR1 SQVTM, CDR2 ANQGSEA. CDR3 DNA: TGCAGCGTTGGGGACAGGCTACGCACAGATACGCAGTATTTT. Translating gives CSVGDRLRTDTQYF.

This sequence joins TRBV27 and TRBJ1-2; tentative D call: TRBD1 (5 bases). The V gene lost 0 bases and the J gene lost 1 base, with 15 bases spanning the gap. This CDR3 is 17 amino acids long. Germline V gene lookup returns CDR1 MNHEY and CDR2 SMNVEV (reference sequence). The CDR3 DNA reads TGTGCCAGCAGTTTATCACCCGGGACCGTTATTAACTATGGCTACACCTTC. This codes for CASSLSPGTVINYGYTF.

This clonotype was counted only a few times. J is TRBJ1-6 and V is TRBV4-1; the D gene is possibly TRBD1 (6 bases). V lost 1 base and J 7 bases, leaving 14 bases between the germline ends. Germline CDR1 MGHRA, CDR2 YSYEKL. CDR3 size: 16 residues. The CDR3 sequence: CASSQVPAGGNSPLHF. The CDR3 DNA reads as TGCGCCAGCAGCCAAGTCCCTGCGGGGGGCAATTCACCCCTCCACTTT.

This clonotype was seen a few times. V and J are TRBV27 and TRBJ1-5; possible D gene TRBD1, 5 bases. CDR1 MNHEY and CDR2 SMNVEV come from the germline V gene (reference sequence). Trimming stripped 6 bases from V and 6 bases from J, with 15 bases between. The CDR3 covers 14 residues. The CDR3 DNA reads TGTGCCAGCAGATCAGTAGGGGCGGTTCAGCCCCAGCATTTT. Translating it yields CASRSVGAVQPQHF.